These 29 T cell receptor beta chains originate from one sample sequenced in a study of blood T cell repertoires in COVID-19. The protocol was immunoSEQ multiplex PCR, while the TCRdb copy is restricted to in-frame clones and leaves out a portion. The sample has almost 100,000 clones, around nine tenths seen once; the top ten hold about 9.4%. Sequenced input: peripheral blood. These receptors originate from a man aged 50 to 60 with acute or convalescent COVID-19.

The chain uses TRBV3-1 (or the pseudogene TRBV3-2) and TRBJ1-1; D remains ambiguous. The CDR3 runs 13 residues. Germline V lookup: CDR1 LGHDT, CDR2 YNNKEL (reference sequence). Deletions cut 6 bases from V and 1 base from J, with 9 bases between. CDR3 sequence (DNA): TGTGCCAGCAGTCGCAGTGCGAACACTGAAGCTTTCTTT. This encodes CASSRSANTEAFF.

V and J are TRBV7-9 and TRBJ2-7, with TRBD1 as a possible D gene (6 bases). In germline, CDR1 is SEHNR, CDR2 FQNEAQ (reference sequence). V lost 2 bases, J lost 5 bases, and 16 bases lay in between. The CDR3 is 15 residues long. The CDR3 here is CASSLTGGGIDEQYF. DNA of the CDR3: TGTGCCAGCAGCTTAACGGGTGGGGGCATCGACGAGCAGTACTTC.

The gene calls are TRBV6-1 and TRBJ2-7; 9 positions agree with TRBD1. With 2 bases clipped from V and 3 bases from J, the junction kept 8 bases outside the gene matches. The germline V gene encodes CDR1 MNHNS and CDR2 SASEGT. This CDR3 region has 16 residues. In DNA, the CDR3 is TGTGCCAGCAGTGAAAAAATCCCGGGACAGGGCTACGAGCAGTACTTC. Amino acids: CASSEKIPGQGYEQYF.

This chain uses TRBV14 with TRBJ1-6; D is ambiguous. The CDR3 totals 13 residues. The germline V and J ends were trimmed by 3 bases and 7 bases, with 7 bases remaining between them. CDR1 and CDR2 from the germline V gene are SGHDN and FVKESK. For the CDR3, the DNA is TGTGCCAGCAGCCAGACAAGAAATTCACCCCTCCACTTT. Its protein is CASSQTRNSPLHF.

The gene calls are TRBV10-1 and TRBJ2-1; tentatively, D is TRBD1 (5 bases). Trimming shortened V by 2 bases and J by 1 base, and 15 bases separated the two germline ends. Looked up from germline, CDR1 is WNHNN and CDR2 is SYGVQD (reference sequence). The CDR3 contains 17 residues. The CDR3 nucleotides read TGCGCCAGCAGTGAGGGGCAGGGAAGGGGTTCCTACAATGAGCAGTTCTTC. Amino acid sequence: CASSEGQGRGSYNEQFF.

This clone was counted between two and nine times. The chain carries TRBV7-9 and TRBJ2-7; no reliable D call. Trimming left V 5 bases short and J 5 bases short, with 13 bases between. The CDR3 has 13 residues. The germline CDR1 and CDR2 sequences are SEHNR and FQNEAQ (reference sequence). The CDR3 DNA reads as TGTGCCAGCAGCCGCCCCCCAGTCCACGAGCAGTACTTC. Translated: CASSRPPVHEQYF.

The rearrangement uses TRBV7-9 and TRBJ1-2; TRBD1 matches 7 bases. Trimming at V came to 4 bases and at J to 7 bases, leaving 3 bases not matched to a gene. Germline assignment: CDR1 SEHNR and CDR2 FQNEAQ (reference sequence). The CDR3 loop spans 12 amino acids. CDR3 nucleotides: TGTGCCAGCAGCTGGAACAGGGGTGGCTACACCTTC. The encoded protein is CASSWNRGGYTF.

The chain recombines TRBV7-9 with TRBJ2-1; a weak D match, TRBD2 (6 bases). Germline values: CDR1 SEHNR, CDR2 FQNEAQ (reference sequence). There are 15 residues in the CDR3. The germline V and J ends were trimmed by 2 bases and 2 bases, with 10 bases remaining between them. DNA for the CDR3: TGTGCCAGCAGCTTATTGAGCGGGCCCTACAATGAGCAGTTCTTC. Protein: CASSLLSGPYNEQFF.

This clone was counted between two and nine times. The chain has TRBV5-1 and TRBJ2-2; 8 bases are shared with TRBD2. With 4 bases clipped from V and 6 bases from J, the junction kept 5 bases outside the gene matches. The CDR3 is 14 residues long. Germline CDR1 SGHRS, CDR2 YFSETQ. The chain's CDR3 is CASSGAGAPGELFF. Written as DNA, the CDR3 is TGCGCCAGCAGCGGAGCGGGGGCGCCCGGGGAGCTGTTTTTT.

The chain links TRBV5-5 to TRBJ1-1; D is unclear. Germline V CDR1 and CDR2: SGHKS, YYEKEE (reference sequence). This CDR3 is built from 14 residues. V lost 0 bases and J 0 bases, leaving 6 bases between the germline ends. The CDR3 spells CASSLGTLNTEAFF. CDR3 DNA sequence: TGTGCCAGCAGCTTGGGTACTCTGAACACTGAAGCTTTCTTT.

The chain links TRBV2 to TRBJ2-5; TRBD1 matches 12 bases. This CDR3 has 16 residues. Germline lookup yields CDR1 SNHLY and CDR2 FYNNEI. With V trimmed by 3 bases and J by 4 bases, 6 bases remained unmatched. CDR3 residues: CASSEPRDRGRETQYF. CDR3 nucleotides: TGTGCCAGCAGTGAGCCCAGGGACAGGGGGCGAGAGACCCAGTACTTC. The full variable domain, rest sourced from reference TRBV2 and TRBJ2-5, is EPEVTQTPSHQVTQMGQEVILRCVPISNHLYFYWYRQILGQKVEFLVSFYNNEISEKSEIFDDQFSVERPDGSNFTLKIRSTKLEDSAMYFCASSEPRDRGRETQYFGPGTRLLVL.

The gene calls are TRBV5-5 and TRBJ2-7; unclear D gene. Trimming removed 0 bases at V and 0 bases at J, with 10 bases between. Germline V lookup: CDR1 SGHKS, CDR2 YYEKEE (reference sequence). The CDR3 spans 15 residues. The CDR3 region is CASSLEGGYSYEQYF. The DNA for the CDR3 is TGTGCCAGCAGCTTGGAAGGCGGCTACTCCTACGAGCAGTACTTC. Using reference TRBV5-5 and TRBJ2-7 for the parts outside the CDR3, the full variable domain is DAGVTQSPTHLIKTRGQQVTLRCSPISGHKSVSWYQQVLGQGPQFIFQYYEKEERGRGNFPDRFSARQFPNYSSELNVNALLLGDSALYLCASSLEGGYSYEQYFGPGTRLTVT.

V is TRBV10-3 and J is TRBJ1-2; a weak D match, TRBD1 (5 bases). V was clipped by 5 bases and J by 7 bases, with 17 bases between them. From germline, CDR1 is ENHRY and CDR2 SYGVKD. This CDR3 spans 14 amino acids. The CDR3 DNA follows: TGTGCCATCAGTCCTACTGTGGCAGGGTCTGGCTACACCTTC. It yields the protein CAISPTVAGSGYTF.

Written as DNA, the CDR3 is TGTGCCAGCAGCCAAGAAACAGCAGCCGGGACTAGGAGCTACGAGCAGTACTTC. Translated, it gives CASSQETAAGTRSYEQYF. The J gene is TRBJ2-7, the V gene TRBV4-2, with 8 positions matching TRBD2. Trimming at V came to 0 bases and at J to 3 bases, leaving 13 bases not matched to a gene. CDR1 LGHNA and CDR2 YNFKEQ come from the germline V gene. The CDR3 is 18 amino acids.

The chain recombines TRBV30 with TRBJ1-6, with D unclear. The CDR3 has 13 residues. The germline V gene encodes CDR1 GTSNPN and CDR2 SVGIG (reference sequence). The V end lost 3 bases, the J end lost 8 bases, and 11 bases lay between the germline ends. The CDR3 spells CAWRSGRDSPLHF. In DNA, the CDR3 is TGTGCCTGGAGGAGCGGCCGGGATTCACCCCTCCACTTT.

The chain joins TRBV6-5 to TRBJ2-2; tentatively, D is TRBD1 (5 bases). Trimming left V 7 bases short and J 4 bases short, with 16 bases between. The CDR3 covers 15 residues. Germline loops: CDR1 MNHEY, CDR2 SVGAGI. This CDR3 is CASNFAQGGTGELFF. The CDR3 DNA sequence: TGTGCCAGCAATTTCGCGCAGGGTGGCACCGGGGAGCTGTTTTTT.

This clone is a singleton in its sample. The gene calls are TRBV5-5 and TRBJ2-2; D is possibly TRBD1 (5 bases). Trimming took 2 bases from V and 1 from J, leaving 6 bases between them. CDR3 size: 14 residues. CDR1 and CDR2 from the germline V gene are SGHKS and YYEKEE (reference sequence). CDR3 region: CASSFQGNTGELFF. For the CDR3, the DNA is TGTGCCAGCAGCTTCCAGGGGAACACCGGGGAGCTGTTTTTT.

The rearrangement links TRBV7-6 to TRBJ2-7; 10 positions agree with TRBD2. Looked up from germline, CDR1 is SGHVS and CDR2 is FNYEAQ. J was trimmed by 5 bases and V by 5 bases; bases with no gene match: 12. The CDR3 extends over 16 amino acids. CDR3 loop: CASSVLAGVVGHEQYF. DNA of the CDR3: TGTGCCAGCAGCGTTCTAGCGGGAGTTGTGGGGCACGAGCAGTACTTC.

The chain carries TRBV5-1 and TRBJ2-1, with 8 nucleotides matching TRBD2. The germline V gene encodes CDR1 SGHRS and CDR2 YFSETQ. The CDR3 length is 14 residues. After removal of 2 bases from V and 12 bases from J, the junction contained 10 bases not matched to a gene. The CDR3 here is CASSFHLAGPTQFF. CDR3 nucleotides: TGCGCCAGCAGCTTCCACCTAGCGGGTCCAACGCAGTTCTTC.

The J gene is TRBJ1-1, the V gene TRBV19, with 7 bases aligning to TRBD1. Germline V lookup: CDR1 LNHDA, CDR2 SQIVND (reference sequence). After removal of 6 bases from V and 0 bases from J, the junction contained 7 bases not matched to a gene. The CDR3 runs to 15 residues. The CDR3 DNA reads TGTGCCAGTAGGACCATGGGACAGATGAACACTGAAGCTTTCTTT. Protein: CASRTMGQMNTEAFF.

This chain uses TRBV11-2 with TRBJ1-1; 8 bases map to TRBD1. The CDR3 sequence is 14 residues long. Germline loops: CDR1 SGHAT, CDR2 FQNNGV. Germline trimming cut 1 base from V and 4 bases from J; bases unmatched to any gene: 2. The CDR3 protein is CASSLGTGSTEAFF. The CDR3 nucleotides read TGTGCCAGCAGCTTAGGGACAGGGAGCACTGAAGCTTTCTTT.

The chain links TRBV3-1 (or the pseudogene TRBV3-2) to TRBJ1-2; TRBD1 matches at 12 bases. CDR1 is LGHDT, CDR2 YNNKEL, per germline (reference sequence). This CDR3 is built from 15 residues. V lost 2 bases to trimming and J lost 4 bases; unmatched junction nucleotides: 2. The CDR3 nucleotides are TGTGCCAGCAGCCAAAGGGACAGGGGGCTCTATGGCTACACCTTC. It encodes CASSQRDRGLYGYTF.

CDR3 DNA sequence: TGTGCCAGAAGCTGGCGGGACGTACAACAAGAGACCCAGTACTTC. This encodes CARSWRDVQQETQYF. The V call is TRBV5-3, the J call TRBJ2-5, with D possibly matching TRBD2 (6 bases). TRBV5-3 is an ORF, and what it does is uncertain. CDR3 size: 15 residues. V was pared by 3 bases and J by 2 bases, with 14 bases between.

The CDR3 is CASSLRGRAALLTNEKLFF. The CDR3 nucleotides are TGTGCCAGCAGCTTAAGAGGCAGGGCGGCACTTCTAACTAATGAAAAACTGTTTTTT. The V and J genes are TRBV7-6 and TRBJ1-4; weak D call: TRBD1 (5 bases). Trimming removed 2 bases at V and 1 base at J, with 20 bases between. Germline V gene sequence: CDR1 SGHVS, CDR2 FNYEAQ. The CDR3 extends over 19 amino acids.

This sequence joins TRBV13 and TRBJ1-1; tentatively, D is TRBD1 (5 bases). Trimming stripped 5 bases from V and 0 bases from J, with 13 bases between. The CDR3 is 15 residues long. Germline CDR1 is PRHDT and CDR2 is FYEKMQ (reference sequence). CDR3 in DNA: TGTGCCAGCAGCGAAATGGGGCGTTTGAACACTGAAGCTTTCTTT. This codes for CASSEMGRLNTEAFF.

This chain connects TRBV5-4 to TRBJ1-1; maybe TRBD1 (6 bases). CDR3 size: 14 residues. Trimming took off 4 bases at V and 1 base at J, with 11 bases between the two ends. The V gene's germline CDR1 is SGHNT and CDR2 YYREEE (reference sequence). CDR3 coding DNA: TGTGCCAGCAGCCGGGACACGAGGAACACTGAAGCTTTCTTT. This gives the protein CASSRDTRNTEAFF.

The chain recombines TRBV5-1 with TRBJ2-3; 9 bases agree with TRBD2. The V and J ends lost 4 bases and 2 bases, in that order; junction bases with no gene match: 5. CDR3 length: 15 amino acids. Germline CDR1 SGHRS, CDR2 YFSETQ. CDR3 coding DNA: TGCGCCAGCAGCCAAGCGGGAGGAGACACAGATACGCAGTATTTT. Its protein product is CASSQAGGDTDTQYF.

This chain links TRBV6-5 with TRBJ1-3; possible D gene TRBD1, 5 bases. Between the trimmed V and J ends, which lost 0 bases and 4 bases, there was a span of 13 bases. Germline CDR1 and CDR2: MNHEY and SVGAGI. The CDR3 runs 16 residues. The DNA of the CDR3 is TGTGCCAGCAGTTACTCGGCCGGACAACTAGGAAACACCATATATTTT. It is translated as CASSYSAGQLGNTIYF.

The rearrangement joins TRBV29-1 to TRBJ2-6; D uncertain. This CDR3 is 13 amino acids long. In germline, CDR1 is SQVTM, CDR2 ANQGSEA. The germline V and J ends were trimmed by 4 bases and 2 bases, with 6 bases remaining between them. CDR3 in DNA: TGCAGCGTTGGAAGCACTGGGGCCAACGTCCTGACTTTC. It translates to CSVGSTGANVLTF. The full variable domain, completed using reference TRBV29-1 and TRBJ2-6, is SAVISQKPSRDICQRGTSLTIQCQVDSQVTMMFWYRQQPGQSLTLIATANQGSEATYESGFVIDKFPISRPNLTFSTLTVSNMSPEDSSIYLCSVGSTGANVLTFGAGSRLTVL.